The clone carrying this T cell receptor beta chain was found many times. Its specificity is unknown. Germline V lookup: CDR1 SQVTM, CDR2 ANQGSEA. The length of the CDR3 is 13 residues. V was trimmed by 4 bases and J by 1 base, leaving 10 bases between them. Diagnoses were established using clinical symptoms, serum thyroxine and TRAb, thyroid ultrasound and orbital computed tomography. Sample collection date corresponds to first hyperthyroidism diagnosis, prior to any ophthalmopathy symptoms. The data are from a study of T cells in Graves' hyperthyroidism and ophthalmopathy. Study-wide points: In blood, most of the thyroid clonotypes expanded above 0.001 were also present.

TCR beta CDR3 regions were amplified from RNA. TCR CDR3 underwent first-round RT-PCR with the HTBI primer set. MiXCR, applied by TCRdb to the multiplex PCR reads, yields one record per CDR3 protein. The sample holds 380,000 or so distinct CDR3 sequences, roughly 13% seen once. The chain has TRBV29-1 and TRBJ2-5; D is tentatively TRBD1 or TRBD2 (6 bases each). Sequenced sample: blood. This TCR derives from a man aged 30-40 years with Graves' hyperthyroidism that later progressed to Graves' ophthalmopathy. CDR3 amino acids: CSVARDIQETQYF. The CDR3 DNA reads TGCAGCGTTGCGCGGGACATCCAAGAGACCCAGTACTTC.